This T cell receptor beta chain was captured by sequencing in a study of blood T cell repertoires in COVID-19. Overall study: Some COVID-19 samples were acute and others convalescent; all came from the United States, Italy and Spain. T cells, B-cell-depleted T cells, or PBMCs provided the cDNA or gDNA that served as material.

With 2 bases removed from V and 3 bases from J, the gap between germline ends came to 10 bases. Germline CDR1 SGHVS, CDR2 FQNEAQ. The CDR3 totals 14 residues. The authors' processing: Amplification from reference gene primers served as the basis for estimated nucleated cell counts. The repertoire was sequenced with immunoSEQ multiplex PCR; TCRdb's copy has only in-frame clones and lacks some. The DNA was the basis for D and trimming; V, J and clone size are from that table. The sample has under 55,000 clones, 70% to 80% seen once. The gene calls are TRBV7-8 and TRBJ1-2, with D possibly matching TRBD1 (6 bases). The specimen was peripheral blood. The receptor comes from a man in his 70s with acute or convalescent COVID-19. The CDR3 coding sequence is TGTGCCAGCAGCTTAACCAACAGGGACTATGGCTACACCTTC. Translated: CASSLTNRDYGYTF.